A selection of T cell receptor beta chains follows, all from one sample in a study of blood T cell repertoires in COVID-19. The protocol was immunoSEQ multiplex PCR, while the TCRdb copy is restricted to in-frame clones and leaves out a portion. The sample records over 200,000 clones, 85% being singletons. The sequenced material came from PBMCs or T cells enriched from blood (not recorded which). These receptors came from a man aged 35 to 55 who had recovered from COVID-19. Each CDR3 is given with its conserved first and last residue. D genes are given only for firm matches. Clone size is given for some rows only: seen once, a few or many times, or a class if the clone is expanded.

D gene: -; V gene: TRBV19; J gene: TRBJ2-1; clone size: few; CDR3 protein: CASRVRGMDNEQFF; CDR3 DNA: TGTGCCAGTAGGGTCAGGGGAATGGATAATGAGCAGTTCTTC
D gene: -; V gene: TRBV6-5; J gene: TRBJ1-6; clone size: -; CDR3 protein: CASSSPTRTAQTLHF; CDR3 DNA: TGTGCCAGCAGTTCCCCAACCCGGACAGCCCAAACCCTCCACTTT
D gene: -; V gene: TRBV11-3; J gene: TRBJ1-3; clone size: -; CDR3 protein: CACHSGRSSGNTIYF; CDR3 DNA: TGTGCCTGTCATTCAGGGCGATCCTCTGGAAACACCATATATTTT
D gene: TRBD2; V gene: TRBV5-4; J gene: TRBJ2-3; clone size: -; CDR3 protein: CASSLRGRVTDTQYF; CDR3 DNA: TGTGCCAGCAGCTTACGAGGGAGGGTTACAGATACGCAGTATTTT
D gene: TRBD2; V gene: TRBV27; J gene: TRBJ2-7; clone size: -; CDR3 protein: CASSMRTRKNREDEQYF; CDR3 DNA: TGTGCCAGCAGTATGCGGACTAGGAAGAATCGGGAAGACGAGCAGTACTTC
D gene: -; V gene: TRBV19; J gene: TRBJ1-5; clone size: -; CDR3 protein: CATTGRNQPQHF; CDR3 DNA: TGTGCCACAACAGGGAGAAATCAGCCCCAGCATTTT
D gene: -; V gene: TRBV10-3; J gene: TRBJ2-7; clone size: once; CDR3 protein: CAISDRREGIYEQYF; CDR3 DNA: TGTGCCATCAGTGATCGGCGGGAAGGAATCTACGAGCAGTACTTC
D gene: TRBD1; V gene: TRBV19; J gene: TRBJ2-7; clone size: -; CDR3 protein: CASSIPGGYEQYF; CDR3 DNA: TGTGCCAGTAGTATACCAGGGGGCTACGAGCAGTACTTC
D gene: -; V gene: TRBV3-1/TRBV3-2; J gene: TRBJ2-7; clone size: few; CDR3 protein: CASSQEVVLGESSYEQYF; CDR3 DNA: TGTGCCAGCAGCCAAGAGGTGGTACTTGGTGAAAGCTCCTACGAGCAGTACTTC
D gene: TRBD1; V gene: TRBV19; J gene: TRBJ1-2; clone size: -; CDR3 protein: CASSVDRGNYGYTF; CDR3 DNA: TGTGCCAGTAGTGTAGACAGGGGAAACTATGGCTACACCTTC
D gene: TRBD1; V gene: TRBV24-1; J gene: TRBJ2-3; clone size: -; CDR3 protein: CATSPGQGATDTQYF; CDR3 DNA: TGTGCCACCAGTCCGGGACAGGGGGCAACAGATACGCAGTATTTT
D gene: TRBD2; V gene: TRBV6-5; J gene: TRBJ2-7; clone size: -; CDR3 protein: CASSYSSGSYEQYF; CDR3 DNA: TGTGCCAGCAGTTATTCTAGCGGGTCCTACGAGCAGTACTTC
D gene: TRBD1; V gene: TRBV28; J gene: TRBJ1-4; clone size: -; CDR3 protein: CASSWDRGSTNEKLFF; CDR3 DNA: TGTGCCAGCAGCTGGGACAGGGGGTCAACTAATGAAAAACTGTTTTTT
D gene: -; V gene: TRBV11-3; J gene: TRBJ2-2; clone size: few; CDR3 protein: CASSLHSTGELFF; CDR3 DNA: TGTGCCAGCAGCTTACATTCCACCGGGGAGCTGTTTTTT
D gene: -; V gene: TRBV30; J gene: TRBJ1-4; clone size: -; CDR3 protein: CAWSVLGKHEKLFF; CDR3 DNA: TGTGCCTGGAGTGTACTAGGGAAGCATGAAAAACTGTTTTTT
D gene: -; V gene: TRBV20-1; J gene: TRBJ2-7; clone size: -; CDR3 protein: CSARDSRNQYF; CDR3 DNA: TGCAGTGCTAGAGACTCGCGAAACCAGTACTTC
D gene: -; V gene: TRBV6-2/TRBV6-3; J gene: TRBJ2-2; clone size: few; CDR3 protein: CASSYAQGHTGELFF; CDR3 DNA: TGTGCCAGCAGTTACGCCCAGGGCCACACCGGGGAGCTGTTTTTT
D gene: -; V gene: TRBV10-3; J gene: TRBJ1-1; clone size: -; CDR3 protein: CAISMGLPTEAFF; CDR3 DNA: TGTGCCATCAGTATGGGCCTGCCCACTGAAGCTTTCTTT
D gene: -; V gene: TRBV28; J gene: TRBJ1-2; clone size: -; CDR3 protein: CATTSGDGYTF; CDR3 DNA: TGTGCCACCACATCGGGGGATGGCTACACCTTC
D gene: -; V gene: TRBV7-2; J gene: TRBJ1-1; clone size: -; CDR3 protein: CASSLATAVNTEAFF; CDR3 DNA: TGTGCCAGCAGCTTAGCTACCGCAGTAAACACTGAAGCTTTCTTT
D gene: -; V gene: TRBV3-1/TRBV3-2; J gene: TRBJ2-1; clone size: -; CDR3 protein: CASSQEGTYAEQFF; CDR3 DNA: TGTGCCAGCAGCCAAGAAGGGACTTACGCGGAGCAGTTCTTC
D gene: TRBD2; V gene: TRBV7-2; J gene: TRBJ2-3; clone size: -; CDR3 protein: CASSFSGRKIDTQYF; CDR3 DNA: TGTGCCAGCAGCTTTAGCGGGAGAAAGATCGATACGCAGTATTTT
D gene: TRBD2; V gene: TRBV2; J gene: TRBJ2-7; clone size: few; CDR3 protein: CASSESSGRRYEQYF; CDR3 DNA: TGTGCCAGCAGTGAAAGCAGCGGGAGGAGATACGAGCAGTACTTC
D gene: TRBD2; V gene: TRBV11-2; J gene: TRBJ2-1; clone size: -; CDR3 protein: CASSLTPFVGLVPPFF; CDR3 DNA: TGTGCCAGCAGCCTCACTCCCTTTGTGGGACTAGTCCCTCCGTTCTTC
D gene: -; V gene: TRBV12-3/TRBV12-4; J gene: TRBJ1-5; clone size: few; CDR3 protein: CASRTDGGGPQHF; CDR3 DNA: TGTGCCAGCAGGACCGACGGAGGCGGGCCCCAGCATTTT